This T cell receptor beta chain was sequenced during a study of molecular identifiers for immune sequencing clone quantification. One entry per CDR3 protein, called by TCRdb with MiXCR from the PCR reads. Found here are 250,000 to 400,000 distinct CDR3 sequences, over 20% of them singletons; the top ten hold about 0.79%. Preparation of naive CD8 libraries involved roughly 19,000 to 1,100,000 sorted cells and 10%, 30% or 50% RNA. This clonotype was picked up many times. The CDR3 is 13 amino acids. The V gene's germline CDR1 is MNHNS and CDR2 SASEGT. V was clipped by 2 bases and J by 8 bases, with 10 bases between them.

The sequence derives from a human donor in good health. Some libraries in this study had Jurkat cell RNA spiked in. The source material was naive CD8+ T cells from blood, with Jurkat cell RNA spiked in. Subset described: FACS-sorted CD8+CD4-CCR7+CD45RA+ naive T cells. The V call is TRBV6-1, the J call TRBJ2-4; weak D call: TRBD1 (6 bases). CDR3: CASSELGADIQYF. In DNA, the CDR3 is TGTGCCAGCAGTGAACTGGGGGCTGACATTCAGTACTTC.